This TCR beta chain comes out of a study of a mutant IDH1 vaccine in newly diagnosed glioma. Study as a whole: Treated patients had a mean age of about 37 years and a sex split that was roughly 62% male and 37.5% female. Study-level points and caveats: The study observed vaccine-induced immune responses in approximately 93% of patients.

A note on this clone: The antigen remains undetermined.

Clones were sequenced by immunoSEQ multiplex PCR, and TCRdb holds only the in-frame ones, with some missing. The sample has 82,000 or so clones, approximately 85% seen once; the top ten hold around 2%. Time point: week 23, last vaccination. Every vaccine dose comprised 300 ug of mutant IDH1 20-mer peptide plus topical imiquimod. Looked up from germline, CDR1 is SGDLS and CDR2 is YYNGEE. Germline trimming cut 6 bases from V and 4 bases from J; bases unmatched to any gene: 4. This CDR3 is 14 amino acids long. This TCR came from a man between 25 and 39 years old with glioma. Some clones in this sample may be carry-over from other donors' samples. The source material was PBMCs, sampled from a glioma patient whose treatment included an IDH1 peptide vaccine. The chain recombines TRBV9 with TRBJ1-6, with TRBD1 matching 7 bases. This CDR3 is CASTWDSYNSPLHF. CDR3 sequence (DNA): TGTGCCAGCACCTGGGACAGTTATAATTCACCCCTCCACTTT.